There are a few counts of the clone carrying this TCR beta chain. Its antigen is still unknown. Germline V gene lookup returns CDR1 SGDLS and CDR2 YYNGEE. Between the trimmed V and J ends, which lost 2 bases and 2 bases, there was a span of 16 bases. This CDR3 has 16 residues. Libraries were prepared by immunoSEQ multiplex PCR; TCRdb keeps only in-frame clonotypes and omits some of them. Of under 400,000 clones in the sample, roughly 88% were seen once. This sample is drawn from a study of cytomegalovirus exposure and HLA in healthy donors. Regarding the study as a whole: It was reported that the classifier diagnosed cytomegalovirus status with high specificity and sensitivity in both the original and validation cohorts. In vitro assays verified that a few CMV-associated chains recognized CMV antigens specifically.

The sequencing input was PBMCs. The TCR sequence derives from a woman younger than 30 in good health and CMV-seronegative. The chain joins TRBV9 to TRBJ2-5; possible D gene TRBD1, 6 bases. In DNA form, the CDR3 reads TGTGCCAGCAGCGTTGGGGGCCTACTACTACAAGAGACCCAGTACTTC. Its protein product is CASSVGGLLLQETQYF.